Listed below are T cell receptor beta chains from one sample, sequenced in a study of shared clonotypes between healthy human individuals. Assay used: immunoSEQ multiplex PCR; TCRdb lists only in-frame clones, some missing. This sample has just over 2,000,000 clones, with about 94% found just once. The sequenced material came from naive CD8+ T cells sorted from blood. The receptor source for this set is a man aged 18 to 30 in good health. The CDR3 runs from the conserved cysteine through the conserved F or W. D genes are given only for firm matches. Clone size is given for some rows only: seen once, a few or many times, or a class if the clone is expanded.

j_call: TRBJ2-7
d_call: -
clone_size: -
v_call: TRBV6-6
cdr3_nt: TGTGCCAGCAGTTGGGGCGGAACTCTCAGTTACGAGCAGTACTTC
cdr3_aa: CASSWGGTLSYEQYF

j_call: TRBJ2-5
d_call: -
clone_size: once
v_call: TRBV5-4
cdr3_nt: TGTGCCAGCAGCTCTTCTAGCCCAGAGACCCAGTACTTC
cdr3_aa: CASSSSSPETQYF

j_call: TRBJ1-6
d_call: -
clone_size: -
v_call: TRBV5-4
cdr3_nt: TGTGCCAGCAGCTTGGGGACAGCTAATTCACCCCTCCACTTT
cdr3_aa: CASSLGTANSPLHF

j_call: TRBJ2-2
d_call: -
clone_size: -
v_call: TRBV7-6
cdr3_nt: TGTGCCAGCGGAAGGGGCTTACTAACCGGGGAGCTGTTTTTT
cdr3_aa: CASGRGLLTGELFF

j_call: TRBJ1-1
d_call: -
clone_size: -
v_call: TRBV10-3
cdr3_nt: TGTGCCACCCTGGGGGCAGGGTACACTGAAGCTTTCTTT
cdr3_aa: CATLGAGYTEAFF

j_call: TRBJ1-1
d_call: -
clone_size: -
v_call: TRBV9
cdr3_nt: TGTGCCAGCAGCGTAGCCCCCCAGCCCAATGTGAACACTGAAGCTTTCTTT
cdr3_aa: CASSVAPQPNVNTEAFF

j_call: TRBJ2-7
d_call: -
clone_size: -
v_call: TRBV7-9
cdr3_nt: TGTGCCAGCAGCCCACCGGAGACAGGACGCTACGAGCAGTACTTC
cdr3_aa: CASSPPETGRYEQYF

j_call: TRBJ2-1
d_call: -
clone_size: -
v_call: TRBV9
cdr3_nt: TGTGCCAGCAGCGTAGACGGGAGCAATTTCGATGAGCAGTTCTTC
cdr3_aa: CASSVDGSNFDEQFF

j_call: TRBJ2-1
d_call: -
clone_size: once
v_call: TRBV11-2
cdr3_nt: TGTGCCAGCAGCTTAGAAGCCCTCTCCTACAATGAGCAGTTCTTC
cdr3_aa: CASSLEALSYNEQFF

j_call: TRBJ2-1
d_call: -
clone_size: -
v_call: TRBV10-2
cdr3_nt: TGCGCCACCCAGAGACAGGAGAACCCCTACAATGAGCAGTTCTTC
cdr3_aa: CATQRQENPYNEQFF

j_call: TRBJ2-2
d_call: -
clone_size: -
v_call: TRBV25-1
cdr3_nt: TGTGCCAGCGGGGATGGCGGGGAGCTGTTTTTT
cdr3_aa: CASGDGGELFF

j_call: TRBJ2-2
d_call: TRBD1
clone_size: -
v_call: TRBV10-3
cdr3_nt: TGTGCCATCAGTGAGTCCCGCGGGACAGGCCCCCACGGGGAGCTGTTTTTT
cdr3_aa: CAISESRGTGPHGELFF

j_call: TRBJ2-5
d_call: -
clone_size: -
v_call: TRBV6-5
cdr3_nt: TGTGCCAGCAGCGACACCCGAGGCCAGTACTTC
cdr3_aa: CASSDTRGQYF

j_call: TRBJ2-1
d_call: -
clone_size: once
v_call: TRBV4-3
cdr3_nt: TGCGCCAGCAGCCAAGTGTCTGGGGGCGAGCAGTTCTTC
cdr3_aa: CASSQVSGGEQFF

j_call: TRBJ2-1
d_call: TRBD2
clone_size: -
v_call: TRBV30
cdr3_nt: TGTGCCTCGAGCGGGAGGGCCTACAATGAGCAGTTCTTC
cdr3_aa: CASSGRAYNEQFF

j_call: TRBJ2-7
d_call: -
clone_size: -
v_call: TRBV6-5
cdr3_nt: TGTGCCAGCAAATTACCAGGGGTGGTCGACGAGCAGTACTTC
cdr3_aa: CASKLPGVVDEQYF

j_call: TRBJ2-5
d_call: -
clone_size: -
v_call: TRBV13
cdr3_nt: TGTGCCAGCAGCTTAGGGCCCCCTGGGGGGGAGACCCAGTACTTC
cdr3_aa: CASSLGPPGGETQYF

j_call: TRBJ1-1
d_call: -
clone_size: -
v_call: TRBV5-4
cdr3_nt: TGTGCCAGCAGCTTGACGGAGAACACTGAAGCTTTCTTT
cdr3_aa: CASSLTENTEAFF

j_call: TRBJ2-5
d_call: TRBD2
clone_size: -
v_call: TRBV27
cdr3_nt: TGTGCCAGCAGTCCCCTAGGCGTGGGAGCGGGGGGTACAGAGACCCAGTACTTC
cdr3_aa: CASSPLGVGAGGTETQYF

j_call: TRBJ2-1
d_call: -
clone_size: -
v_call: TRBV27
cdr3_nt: TGTGCCAGCACCTCTGGGATTGCATCGAGCTCCTACAATGAGCAGTTCTTC
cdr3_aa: CASTSGIASSSYNEQFF

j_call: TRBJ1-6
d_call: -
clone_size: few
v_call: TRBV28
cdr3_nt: TGTGCCAGCAGCCACCCCCCGGGAGGGACGATTTCGCGCAATTCACCCCTCCACTTT
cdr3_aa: CASSHPPGGTISRNSPLHF

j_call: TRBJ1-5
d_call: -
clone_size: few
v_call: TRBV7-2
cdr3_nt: TGTGCCAGCAGCATACAGGGTCGGGGCAATCAGCCCCAGCATTTT
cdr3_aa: CASSIQGRGNQPQHF

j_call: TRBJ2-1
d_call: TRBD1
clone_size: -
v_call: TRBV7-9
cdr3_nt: TGTGCCAGCAGCCCCGGGACAGGGACATACAATGAGCAGTTCTTC
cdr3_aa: CASSPGTGTYNEQFF

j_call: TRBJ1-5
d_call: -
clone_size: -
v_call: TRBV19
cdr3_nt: TGTGCCAGTAGTATAGGGGGGGACGTATATAGCAATCAGCCCCAGCATTTT
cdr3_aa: CASSIGGDVYSNQPQHF

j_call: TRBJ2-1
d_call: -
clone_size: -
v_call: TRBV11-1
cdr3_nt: TGTGCCAGCAGCTTAGGAAATGAGCAGTTCTTC
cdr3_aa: CASSLGNEQFF

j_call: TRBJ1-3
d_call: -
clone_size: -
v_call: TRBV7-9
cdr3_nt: TGTGCCAGCAGCTTAGTTTTCAGCTCTGGAAACACCATATATTTT
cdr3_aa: CASSLVFSSGNTIYF

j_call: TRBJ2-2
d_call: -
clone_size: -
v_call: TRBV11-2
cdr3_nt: TGTGCCAGCAGCCCAGTTGGGGCTTACACCGGGGAGCTGTTTTTT
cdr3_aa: CASSPVGAYTGELFF

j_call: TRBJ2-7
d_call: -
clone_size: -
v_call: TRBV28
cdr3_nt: TGTGCCAGCAGTTCGAGGGACGGGATCGGCGAGCAGTACTTC
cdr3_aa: CASSSRDGIGEQYF

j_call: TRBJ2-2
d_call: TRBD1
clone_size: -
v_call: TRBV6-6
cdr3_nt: TGTGCCAGCAGTGGGACAGACACCGGGGAGCTGTTTTTT
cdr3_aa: CASSGTDTGELFF

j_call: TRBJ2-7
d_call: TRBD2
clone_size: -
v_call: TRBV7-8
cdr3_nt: TGTGCCAGCAGCTTAACCCTAGCGGAGACCTACGAGCAGTACTTC
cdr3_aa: CASSLTLAETYEQYF

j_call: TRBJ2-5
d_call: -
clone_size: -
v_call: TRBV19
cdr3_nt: TGTGCCAGTAGTATAGGCCCCCTGGGGGGGCCCCAAGAGACCCAGTACTTC
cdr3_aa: CASSIGPLGGPQETQYF

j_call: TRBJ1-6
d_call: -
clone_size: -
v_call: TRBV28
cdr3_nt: TGTGCCAGCAGTCCCGTACAGGGAGATAATTCACCCCTCCACTTT
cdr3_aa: CASSPVQGDNSPLHF

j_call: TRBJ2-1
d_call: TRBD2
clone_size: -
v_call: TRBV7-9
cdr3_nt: TGTGCCAGCAGCTCCCTTAGCGGGCCTTACAATGAGCAGTTCTTC
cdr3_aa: CASSSLSGPYNEQFF

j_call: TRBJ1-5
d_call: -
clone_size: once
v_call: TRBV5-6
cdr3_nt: TGTGCCAGCAGCTTGGCAGGGGCAGAACAGCCCCAGCATTTT
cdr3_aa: CASSLAGAEQPQHF

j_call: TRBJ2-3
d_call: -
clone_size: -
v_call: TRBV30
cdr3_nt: TGTGCCTGGGAGCGGGCAAGCACAGATACGCAGTATTTT
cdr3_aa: CAWERASTDTQYF

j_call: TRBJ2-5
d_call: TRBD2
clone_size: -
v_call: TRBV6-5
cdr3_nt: TGTGCCCTATCGAGCGGGAGAACCCAGTACTTC
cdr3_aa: CALSSGRTQYF

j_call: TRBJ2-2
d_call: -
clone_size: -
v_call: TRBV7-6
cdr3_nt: TGTGCCAGCAGCTCCGGGACACCCGACACCGGGGAGCTGTTTTTT
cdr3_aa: CASSSGTPDTGELFF

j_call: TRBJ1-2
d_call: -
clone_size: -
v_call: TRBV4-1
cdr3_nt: TGCGCCAGCAGCCCCTATTCGGGTGGCTACACCTTC
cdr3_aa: CASSPYSGGYTF

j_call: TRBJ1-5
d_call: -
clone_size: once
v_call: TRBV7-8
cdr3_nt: TGTGCCAGCAGCTTCCTCCCCGGTCAGCCCCAGCATTTT
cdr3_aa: CASSFLPGQPQHF

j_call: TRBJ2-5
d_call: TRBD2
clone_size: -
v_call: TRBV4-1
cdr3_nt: TGCGCCAGCAGCCTCCGGATAGCGGGGCCCCAAGAGACCCAGTACTTC
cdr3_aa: CASSLRIAGPQETQYF

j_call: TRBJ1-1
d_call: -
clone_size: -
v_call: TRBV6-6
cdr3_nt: TGTGCCAGCAGTGAGACGGGGGGCGGGACTGAAGCTTTCTTT
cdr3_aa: CASSETGGGTEAFF

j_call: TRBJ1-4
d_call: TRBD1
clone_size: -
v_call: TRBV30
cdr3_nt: TGTGCCTGGAGTGCGGGGTTACAGGGGACCCGTGAAAAACTGTTTTTT
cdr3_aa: CAWSAGLQGTREKLFF

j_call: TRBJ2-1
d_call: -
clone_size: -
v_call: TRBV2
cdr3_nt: TGTGCCAGTAAACAACAGGGATACAATGAGCAGTTCTTC
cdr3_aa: CASKQQGYNEQFF

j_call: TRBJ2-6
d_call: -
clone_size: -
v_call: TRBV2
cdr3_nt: TGTGCCAGCAGTGATCCCACCCCTGGGGCCAACGTCCTGACTTTC
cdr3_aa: CASSDPTPGANVLTF

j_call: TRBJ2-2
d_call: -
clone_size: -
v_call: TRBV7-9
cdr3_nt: TGTGCCAGCAGCAAAACGGTGGACAGCACCGGGGAGCTGTTTTTT
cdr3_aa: CASSKTVDSTGELFF

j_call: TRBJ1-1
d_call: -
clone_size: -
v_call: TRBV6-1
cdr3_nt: TGTGCCAGCAGTGAACGAGGTTGGGGGAACACTGAAGCTTTCTTT
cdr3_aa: CASSERGWGNTEAFF

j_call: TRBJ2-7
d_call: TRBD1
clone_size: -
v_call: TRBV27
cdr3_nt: TGTGCCAGCAGTGAACGGACAGGGGTGATCTACGAGCAGTACTTC
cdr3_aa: CASSERTGVIYEQYF

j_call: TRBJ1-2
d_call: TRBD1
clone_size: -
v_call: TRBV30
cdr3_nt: TGTGCCTGGAGTGTATTCAACCGGGACAGGGTCTATGGCTACACCTTC
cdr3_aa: CAWSVFNRDRVYGYTF

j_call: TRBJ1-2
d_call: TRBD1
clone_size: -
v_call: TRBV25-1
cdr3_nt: TGTGCCAGCGGGACAGGGGCTGGCTACACCTTC
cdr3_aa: CASGTGAGYTF

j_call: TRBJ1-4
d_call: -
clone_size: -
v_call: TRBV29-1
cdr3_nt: TGCAGCGTCCGGGACGGGAATGAAAAACTGTTTTTT
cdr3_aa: CSVRDGNEKLFF